The count of the clone carrying this T cell receptor beta chain is one. The antigen remains undetermined. The sample is drawn from a study of shared clonotypes between healthy human individuals. Findings and caveats of the study: Generally, naive subsets came out with larger estimated richness than memory subsets.

Donors comprised only Caucasian adults living in Nashville, Tennessee. Deep was the level used in running the assay. The method was immunoSEQ multiplex PCR; TCRdb's version includes in-frame clones alone and lacks a portion of them. This sample carries 1.6 million or so clones, roughly 96% of them seen once, and the ten largest clones take roughly 1.1%. The sequence was collected from a man aged 25 to 40 in good health. Sequenced input: naive CD4+ T cells sorted from blood. Subset denoted: CD45RA+ positively selected.

DNA of the CDR3: TGTGCCAGCAGGACGGGGACAGGTCCTAGGCCCCAGCATTTT. The encoded protein is CASRTGTGPRPQHF. The gene calls are TRBV28 and TRBJ1-5, with 8 nucleotides matching TRBD1. This CDR3 spans 14 amino acids. The germline gives CDR1 MDHEN, CDR2 SYDVKM. Trimming cost V 6 bases and J 9 bases; bases outside gene matches: 10.